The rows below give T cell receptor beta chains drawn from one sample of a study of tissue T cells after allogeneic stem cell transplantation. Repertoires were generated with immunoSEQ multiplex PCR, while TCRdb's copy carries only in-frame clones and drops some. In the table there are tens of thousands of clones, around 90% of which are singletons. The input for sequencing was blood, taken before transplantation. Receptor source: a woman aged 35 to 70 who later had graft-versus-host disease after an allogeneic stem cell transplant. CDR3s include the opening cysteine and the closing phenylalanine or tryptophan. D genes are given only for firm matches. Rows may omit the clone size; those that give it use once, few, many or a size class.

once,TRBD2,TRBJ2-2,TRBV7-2,CASSLGLAGVYTGELFF,TGTGCCAGCAGCTTGGGACTAGCGGGAGTGTACACCGGGGAGCTGTTTTTT
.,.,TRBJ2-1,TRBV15,CATSRGGAGEGNEQFF,TGTGCCACCAGCAGAGGGGGGGCAGGGGAGGGCAATGAGCAGTTCTTC
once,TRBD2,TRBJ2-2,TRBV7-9,CASRRNGAGGRNTGELFF,TGTGCCAGCAGGAGGAATGGGGCCGGCGGGAGGAACACCGGGGAGCTGTTTTTT
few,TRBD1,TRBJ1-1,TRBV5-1,CASSILDRGGRAFF,TGCGCCAGCAGCATACTAGACAGGGGCGGGAGAGCTTTCTTT
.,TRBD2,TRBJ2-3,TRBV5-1,CASRLGLAGGDTQYF,TGCGCCAGCAGACTGGGCCTAGCGGGAGGAGATACGCAGTATTTT
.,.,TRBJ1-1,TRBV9,CASSNDGGNTEAFF,TGTGCCAGCAGCAACGACGGGGGGAACACTGAAGCTTTCTTT
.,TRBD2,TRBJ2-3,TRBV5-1,CASSLTGTSGTDTQYF,TGCGCCAGCAGCTTAACCGGGACTAGCGGCACAGATACGCAGTATTTT
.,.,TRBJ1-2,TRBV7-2,CASSTLQGSYGYTF,TGTGCCAGCAGCACCCTCCAGGGGAGTTATGGCTACACCTTC
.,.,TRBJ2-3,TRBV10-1,CASSESAGADTQYF,TGCGCCAGCAGTGAGTCGGCAGGGGCAGATACGCAGTATTTT
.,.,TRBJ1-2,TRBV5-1,CASSLDGTTLYGYTF,TGCGCCAGCAGCTTGGACGGGACAACGCTCTATGGCTACACCTTC
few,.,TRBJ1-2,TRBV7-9,CASSSTSGTGYTF,TGTGCCAGCAGTTCGACAAGTGGTACTGGCTACACCTTC
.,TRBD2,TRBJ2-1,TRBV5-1,CASSLRASGTNEQFF,TGCGCCAGCAGCTTGAGGGCTAGCGGTACCAATGAGCAGTTCTTC
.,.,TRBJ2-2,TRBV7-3,CASSGRLGTGTGELFF,TGTGCCAGCAGCGGTCGACTAGGGACTGGCACCGGGGAGCTGTTTTTT
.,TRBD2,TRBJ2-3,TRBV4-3,CASSRTSSDKAADTQYF,TGCGCCAGCAGCCGGACTAGCTCCGACAAGGCCGCAGATACGCAGTATTTT
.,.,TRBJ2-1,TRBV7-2,CASSLVGSTYNEQFF,TGTGCCAGCAGCTTAGTAGGTAGTACCTACAATGAGCAGTTCTTC
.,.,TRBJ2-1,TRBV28,CASSSGRNEQFF,TGTGCCAGCAGTTCTGGGAGGAATGAGCAGTTCTTC
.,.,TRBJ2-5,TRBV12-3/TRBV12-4,CASSPALQETQYF,TGTGCCAGCAGTCCGGCCCTGCAAGAGACCCAGTACTTC
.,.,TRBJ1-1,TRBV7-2,CASSLADSRATEAFF,TGTGCCAGCAGCTTAGCGGACAGCCGGGCCACTGAAGCTTTCTTT
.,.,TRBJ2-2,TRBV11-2,CASSSRAQWNTGELFF,TGTGCCAGCAGCTCCCGGGCCCAGTGGAACACCGGGGAGCTGTTTTTT
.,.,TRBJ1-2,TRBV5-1,CASSLPGPYTF,TGCGCCAGCAGCTTGCCGGGGCCCTACACCTTC
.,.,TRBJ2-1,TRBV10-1,CASSEFGGVYNEQFF,TGCGCCAGCAGTGAATTCGGTGGGGTTTACAATGAGCAGTTCTTC
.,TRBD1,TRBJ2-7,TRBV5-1,CASSPGTAEQYF,TGCGCCAGCAGCCCCGGGACAGCGGAGCAGTACTTC
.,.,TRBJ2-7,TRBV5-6,CASSLWTAPYEQYF,TGTGCCAGCAGCTTGTGGACAGCCCCCTACGAGCAGTACTTC
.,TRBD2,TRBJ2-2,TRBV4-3,CASSQELAGVIPGELFF,TGCGCCAGCAGCCAAGAACTAGCGGGAGTAATCCCCGGGGAGCTGTTTTTT
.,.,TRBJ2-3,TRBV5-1,CASREGLDTQYF,TGCGCCAGCAGGGAAGGTCTAGATACGCAGTATTTT
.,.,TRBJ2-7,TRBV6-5,CASSYSGDQYEQYF,TGTGCCAGCAGTTACTCGGGGGATCAGTACGAGCAGTACTTC
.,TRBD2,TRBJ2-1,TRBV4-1,CASSGVGSGQGHSYNEQFF,TGCGCCAGCAGTGGAGTGGGTAGCGGGCAGGGCCACTCCTACAATGAGCAGTTCTTC
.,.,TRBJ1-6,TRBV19,CASSAYTNSPLHF,TGTGCCAGTAGTGCCTATACGAATTCACCCCTCCACTTT
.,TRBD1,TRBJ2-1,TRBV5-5,CASSGGTGNEQFF,TGTGCCAGCAGCGGGGGGACAGGGAATGAGCAGTTCTTC
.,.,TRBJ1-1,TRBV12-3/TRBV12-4,CASSFQGAEAFF,TGTGCCAGCAGTTTCCAGGGAGCTGAAGCTTTCTTT
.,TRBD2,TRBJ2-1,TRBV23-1,CASHPREREWYNEQFF,TGCGCCAGTCACCCAAGGGAGCGGGAGTGGTACAATGAGCAGTTCTTC
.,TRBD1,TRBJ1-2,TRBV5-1,CASSLDRQGARGYTF,TGCGCCAGCAGCTTGGATCGACAGGGGGCGCGTGGCTACACCTTC
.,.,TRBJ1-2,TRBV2,CASSPGAGYGYTF,TGTGCCAGCAGTCCGGGGGCAGGCTATGGCTACACCTTC
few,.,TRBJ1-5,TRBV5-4,CASSRWGAESNQPQHF,TGTGCCAGCAGCCGGTGGGGGGCGGAGAGCAATCAGCCCCAGCATTTT
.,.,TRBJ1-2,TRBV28,CATKNREGFGYTF,TGTGCCACAAAAAATCGTGAGGGATTTGGCTACACCTTC
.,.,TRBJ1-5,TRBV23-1,CAKGRGADYSNQPQHF,TGCGCCAAAGGACGGGGGGCGGATTATAGCAATCAGCCCCAGCATTTT
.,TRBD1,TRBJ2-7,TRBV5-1,CASSLGTGLTEQYF,TGCGCCAGCAGTTTAGGGACAGGGCTCACCGAGCAGTACTTC
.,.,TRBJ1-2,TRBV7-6,CASSLQGYGYTF,TGTGCCAGCAGCTTGCAGGGATATGGCTACACCTTC
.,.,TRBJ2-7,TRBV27,CASSFQPSRGEQYF,TGTGCCAGCAGTTTTCAACCCTCTAGAGGCGAGCAGTACTTC
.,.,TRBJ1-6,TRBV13,CASSLPTGNSPLHF,TGTGCCAGCAGCTTGCCGACGGGCAATTCACCCCTCCACTTT
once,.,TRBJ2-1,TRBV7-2,CASSPGGALSYNEQFF,TGTGCCAGCAGCCCGGGGGGCGCCCTTTCCTACAATGAGCAGTTCTTC
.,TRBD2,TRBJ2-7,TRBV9,CASSQTSGINEQYF,TGTGCCAGCAGTCAGACTAGCGGGATCAACGAGCAGTACTTC
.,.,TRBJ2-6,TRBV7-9,CASSLPITDGYSGANVLTF,TGTGCCAGCAGCTTACCGATAACGGACGGTTACTCTGGGGCCAACGTCCTGACTTTC
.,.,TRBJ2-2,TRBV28,CASNRVQNTGELFF,TGTGCCAGTAACAGGGTTCAGAACACCGGGGAGCTGTTTTTT
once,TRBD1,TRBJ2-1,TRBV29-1,CSVAGTDNYNEQFF,TGCAGCGTCGCCGGGACAGATAATTACAATGAGCAGTTCTTC
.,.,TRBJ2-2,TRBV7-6,CASSSTAGGTGELFF,TGTGCCAGCAGCTCGACAGCGGGCGGCACCGGGGAGCTGTTTTTT
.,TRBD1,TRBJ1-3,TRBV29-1,CSVGDSGGNSGNTIYF,TGCAGCGTTGGGGACTCAGGGGGCAACTCTGGAAACACCATATATTTT
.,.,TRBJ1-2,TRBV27,CASSLGGVGGYTF,TGTGCCAGCAGTTTAGGAGGGGTTGGCGGCTACACCTTC